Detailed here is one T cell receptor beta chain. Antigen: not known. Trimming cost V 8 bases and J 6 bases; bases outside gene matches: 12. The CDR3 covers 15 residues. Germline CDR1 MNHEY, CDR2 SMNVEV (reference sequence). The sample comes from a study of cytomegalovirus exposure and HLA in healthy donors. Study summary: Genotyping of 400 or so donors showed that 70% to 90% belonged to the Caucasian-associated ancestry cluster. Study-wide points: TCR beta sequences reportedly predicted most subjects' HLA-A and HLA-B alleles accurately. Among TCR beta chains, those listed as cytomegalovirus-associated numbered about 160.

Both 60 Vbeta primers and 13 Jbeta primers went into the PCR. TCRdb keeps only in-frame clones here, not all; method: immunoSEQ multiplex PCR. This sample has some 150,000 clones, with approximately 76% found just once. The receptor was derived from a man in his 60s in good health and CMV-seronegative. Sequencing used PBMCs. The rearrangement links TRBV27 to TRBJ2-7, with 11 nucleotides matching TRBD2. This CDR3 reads CASAIAGGPSREQYF. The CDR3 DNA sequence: TGTGCCAGCGCGATAGCGGGAGGGCCGTCTCGCGAGCAGTACTTC.